This T cell receptor (beta chain) was recorded in a study of cytomegalovirus exposure and HLA in healthy donors. This clone turned up a few times. The PCR made use of 60 Vbeta and 13 Jbeta primers. The repertoire was sequenced with immunoSEQ multiplex PCR; TCRdb's copy has only in-frame clones and lacks some. The sample yields roughly 140,000 clones, more than 65% seen once. Sequenced sample: PBMCs. This TCR was recovered from a young man in good health and CMV-seropositive.

CDR3 bases: TGTGCCAGCAGTTTCAGGGAGGACACTGAAGCTTTCTTT. The encoded protein is CASSFREDTEAFF. The chain recombines TRBV6-5 with TRBJ1-1, with a tentative D call TRBD1 (5 bases). Trimming removed 4 bases from V and 3 bases from J, with 9 bases in between. This CDR3 has 13 residues. CDR1 and CDR2 from the germline V gene are MNHEY and SVGAGI.